This entry concerns a single T cell receptor beta chain. Its antigen remains unknown. Libraries were prepared by immunoSEQ multiplex PCR; TCRdb keeps only in-frame clonotypes and omits some of them. The table has roughly 200,000 clones, 81% seen once. The sample is drawn from a study of cytomegalovirus exposure and HLA in healthy donors. The CDR3 covers 11 residues. Trimming stripped 4 bases from V and 6 bases from J, with 4 bases between. Per the germline V gene, CDR1 is MNHNS and CDR2 is SASEGT. The study, taken as a whole, reports: The listing of fewer than 200 TCR beta chains classed them as cytomegalovirus-associated. The classifier reportedly diagnosed cytomegalovirus status with high specificity and sensitivity.

The gene calls are TRBV6-1 and TRBJ2-1; D uncertain. The source is a woman in her 30s in good health and CMV-seronegative. Sequenced sample: PBMCs. DNA of the CDR3: TGTGCCAGCAGTGCCCTCAATGAGCAGTTCTTC. Protein: CASSALNEQFF.